Below are 21 T cell receptor beta chains sequenced from a single sample in a study of cytomegalovirus exposure and HLA in healthy donors. Profiling relied on immunoSEQ multiplex PCR, and the TCRdb table lists in-frame clones only, not all of them. The sample yields around 250,000 clones, 90% seen once. The sequenced sample was PBMCs. These receptors all come from a woman aged 18-29 years in good health and CMV-seronegative.

The chain employs TRBV7-2 and TRBJ2-3; 10 positions agree with TRBD2. With V trimmed by 1 base and J by 5 bases, 6 bases remained unmatched. Germline V gives CDR1 SGHTA, CDR2 FQGNSA. The CDR3 contains 16 residues. This CDR3 is CASSLGTSGAGDTQYF. DNA of the CDR3: TGTGCCAGCAGCTTAGGAACTAGCGGGGCTGGAGATACGCAGTATTTT.

The chain is built from TRBV11-2 and TRBJ2-7; 13 bases are shared with TRBD2. CDR1 and CDR2 (germline): SGHAT, FQNNGV. With 6 bases clipped from V and 3 bases from J, the junction kept 2 bases outside the gene matches. The length of the CDR3 is 14 residues. The CDR3 reads CASRRLAGGYEQYF. The DNA of the CDR3 is TGTGCCAGCAGGCGACTAGCGGGGGGCTACGAGCAGTACTTC.

V usage is TRBV5-1 and J usage is TRBJ2-5, with 8 nucleotides matching TRBD1. Per the germline V gene, CDR1 is SGHRS and CDR2 is YFSETQ. The CDR3 is made up of 14 amino acids. Trimming cost V 5 bases and J 1 base; bases outside gene matches: 4. CDR3 coding DNA: TGCGCCAGCAGGTCGGGACAGGTCCAAGAGACCCAGTACTTC. This gives the protein CASRSGQVQETQYF. The complete variable domain, with remaining parts taken from reference TRBV5-1 and TRBJ2-5, reads KAGVTQTPRYLIKTRGQQVTLSCSPISGHRSVSWYQQTPGQGLQFLFEYFSETQRNKGNFPGRFSGRQFSNSRSEMNVSTLELGDSALYLCASRSGQVQETQYFGPGTRLLVL.

The V call is TRBV15, the J call TRBJ2-1; 9 bases are shared with TRBD2. The germline CDR1 and CDR2 sequences are LNHNV and YYDKDF (reference sequence). The ends lost 0 bases at V and 10 bases at J; junction bases unmatched: 7. The CDR3 spans 15 residues. CDR3 protein: CATSRERGGAREQFF. DNA for the CDR3: TGTGCCACCAGCAGAGAGCGCGGGGGGGCTCGGGAGCAGTTCTTC.

This rearrangement joins TRBV10-2 to TRBJ2-7; D is perhaps TRBD2 (5 bases). Trimming stripped 2 bases from V and 3 bases from J, with 14 bases between. The V gene's germline CDR1 is WSHSY and CDR2 SAAADI. There are 15 residues in the CDR3. CDR3 region: CASSELSGVLYEQYF. CDR3 sequence (DNA): TGCGCCAGCAGTGAGCTGTCCGGGGTGCTCTACGAGCAGTACTTC.

The count of this clone is one. The CDR3 protein is CASSWDRGQEKGYTF. CDR3 bases: TGTGCCAGCAGCTGGGACAGGGGTCAGGAGAAAGGCTACACCTTC. The J gene is TRBJ1-2, the V gene TRBV11-2, with TRBD1 matching over 10 bases. This CDR3 comprises 15 residues. Losses at the gene ends were 4 bases for V and 8 bases for J; bases not matched to a gene: 10. The V gene's germline CDR1 is SGHAT and CDR2 FQNNGV.

This clone was seen more than once but under ten times. The J gene is TRBJ1-5, the V gene TRBV27, with 8 nucleotides matching TRBD1. Germline V gene data show CDR1 as MNHEY and CDR2 as SMNVEV (reference sequence). After removal of 5 bases from V and 0 bases from J, the junction contained 6 bases not matched to a gene. The CDR3 is made up of 16 amino acids. The CDR3 is CASSQGAGLSNQPQHF. For the CDR3, the DNA is TGTGCCAGCAGTCAGGGGGCTGGGCTTAGCAATCAGCCCCAGCATTTT.

The chain employs TRBV7-8 and TRBJ1-2; possibly TRBD1 for D (6 bases). V lost 5 bases and J lost 14, with 18 bases in between. The CDR3 has 12 residues. Per the germline V gene, CDR1 is SGHVS and CDR2 is FQNEAQ. The CDR3 sequence: CASSATAGVPTF. DNA for the CDR3: TGTGCCAGCAGCGCAACCGCAGGGGTTCCTACCTTC.

The V gene is TRBV18, the J gene TRBJ2-1; the match to TRBD1 covers 10 bases. Germline V gene lookup returns CDR1 KGHSH and CDR2 LQKENI. CDR3 size: 16 residues. V lost 3 bases to trimming and J lost 6 bases; unmatched junction nucleotides: 8. As DNA, the CDR3 is TGTGCCAGCTCACCTCTACCGGGACAGGGGATCAATGAGCAGTTCTTC. Translation gives CASSPLPGQGINEQFF.

The chain has TRBV5-1 and TRBJ2-1; maybe TRBD1 (6 bases). Germline V CDR1 and CDR2: SGHRS, YFSETQ. The CDR3 has 15 residues. The V end was cut by 1 base, the J end by 3 bases, with 11 bases between. CDR3 nucleotide sequence: TGCGCCAGCAGCTTGTATGGACAGAGCTACAATGAGCAGTTCTTC. This translates into CASSLYGQSYNEQFF.

The CDR3 spells CASSSSGSYGYTF. The CDR3 nucleotides are TGTGCCAGCAGCTCCTCGGGTAGCTATGGCTACACCTTC. The chain recombines TRBV7-2 with TRBJ1-2, with D unresolved. Trimming took 4 bases from V and 4 from J, leaving 10 bases between them. The CDR3 extends over 13 amino acids. Germline V CDR1 and CDR2: SGHTA, FQGNSA.

V and J are TRBV7-3 and TRBJ2-5, with 11 bases identical to TRBD1. The CDR3 totals 15 residues. The germline V gene has CDR1 SGHTA and CDR2 FQGTGA. V was pared by 5 bases and J by 5 bases, with 7 bases of the junction left unmatched. The CDR3 here is CASSPGQGAMETQYF. In DNA form, the CDR3 reads TGTGCCAGCAGCCCAGGACAGGGGGCGATGGAGACCCAGTACTTC.

The chain links TRBV19 to TRBJ1-3; TRBD1 matches at 9 bases. J lost 0 bases, V lost 3 bases, and 9 bases had no gene match. Germline V gives CDR1 LNHDA, CDR2 SQIVND (reference sequence). The CDR3 loop spans 18 amino acids. CDR3 DNA sequence: TGTGCCAGTAGTATCGAGATGGGACAGGGACTCTCTGGAAACACCATATATTTT. Residues: CASSIEMGQGLSGNTIYF.

The rearrangement joins TRBV28 to TRBJ2-2, with a possible D match to TRBD1 (6 bases). The V end was cut by 6 bases, the J end by 5 bases, with 13 bases between. Germline CDR1 reads MDHEN; CDR2 reads SYDVKM. The CDR3 spans 14 residues. CDR3: CASRGGIWTGELFF. The CDR3 DNA sequence: TGTGCCAGCAGAGGGGGTATTTGGACCGGGGAGCTGTTTTTT.

The chain joins TRBV10-1 to TRBJ2-1; 8 bases agree with TRBD2. The V and J ends lost 2 bases and 6 bases, in that order; junction bases with no gene match: 9. The CDR3 spans 16 residues. Looked up from germline, CDR1 is WNHNN and CDR2 is SYGVQD (reference sequence). The DNA of the CDR3 is TGCGCCAGCAGTGAGCCCCGGGGGGGCCGGGGCAATGAGCAGTTCTTC. Its translation: CASSEPRGGRGNEQFF.

The chain employs TRBV28 and TRBJ1-5, with D possibly being TRBD1 (6 bases). Trimming removed 8 bases at V and 6 bases at J, with 14 bases between. Germline loops: CDR1 MDHEN, CDR2 SYDVKM. The CDR3 totals 13 residues. The CDR3 DNA follows: TGTGCCAGCCAAAGGGGGGGAACTCAGCCCCAGCATTTT. Translation: CASQRGGTQPQHF.

This rearrangement joins TRBV7-2 to TRBJ2-3; D remains ambiguous. The V end lost 0 bases, the J end lost 2 bases, and 9 bases lay between the germline ends. The germline gives CDR1 SGHTA, CDR2 FQGNSA. The CDR3 is 15 residues long. In DNA, the CDR3 is TGTGCCAGCAGCTTAGCTGTCGTATCCACAGATACGCAGTATTTT. Amino acids: CASSLAVVSTDTQYF.

V is TRBV29-1 and J is TRBJ2-7, with D perhaps TRBD2 (6 bases). The CDR3 totals 13 residues. CDR1 and CDR2 from the germline V gene are SQVTM and ANQGSEA. Trimming stripped 4 bases from V and 7 bases from J, with 17 bases between. The CDR3: CSVGGQGGREQYF. Here the CDR3 DNA reads TGCAGCGTTGGGGGTCAGGGAGGTCGAGAGCAGTACTTC.

The chain carries TRBV7-7 and TRBJ2-5; TRBD2 might be the D (5 bases). The germline V and J ends were trimmed by 5 bases and 5 bases, with 12 bases remaining between them. Germline V lookup: CDR1 SSHAT, CDR2 FNYEAQ (reference sequence). CDR3 size: 13 residues. CDR3 bases: TGTGCCAGCAGCCCACGGGAAGGGGAGACCCAGTACTTC. Its translation: CASSPREGETQYF.

V is TRBV4-1 and J is TRBJ2-7, with TRBD2 as a possible D gene (6 bases). The germline gives CDR1 MGHRA, CDR2 YSYEKL. The V end lost 1 base, the J end lost 3 bases, and 13 bases lay between the germline ends. The CDR3 runs to 15 residues. The CDR3 here is CASSQGWDSLYEQYF. CDR3 sequence (DNA): TGCGCCAGCAGCCAAGGATGGGACTCTCTCTACGAGCAGTACTTC.

The rearrangement uses TRBV4-1 and TRBJ2-5, with 10 bases lining up with TRBD2. With V trimmed by 0 bases and J by 3 bases, 7 bases remained unmatched. Germline lookup yields CDR1 MGHRA and CDR2 YSYEKL. This CDR3 is built from 17 residues. CDR3 sequence reads: CASSQDPAGGTEETQYF. CDR3 in DNA: TGCGCCAGCAGCCAAGACCCAGCGGGGGGGACGGAAGAGACCCAGTACTTC.